The next 29 T cell receptor beta chains were all read from a single sample in a study of response to subunit inactivated influenza vaccine listed by TCRdb under 2018. Libraries were constructed by RT-PCR. Sequencing relied on an Illumina HiSeq 2500. TCRdb itself trimmed the public reads at Q25 with fastp, ran MiXCR and retained productive beta chains. Rows with one shared CDR3 protein collapse into an entry with the most common genes and DNA. Here the sample has hundreds of thousands of distinct CDR3 sequences; approximately 14% occur a single time. Of the sample, 6% to 9.5% is held by the ten largest clones. Sequenced material: PBMCs from blood, taken 14 days before vaccination. The origin of the receptors is a man over 45 who received an inactivated influenza vaccine. Donor details come from another sample of the same person, matched by shared clones.

In its sample, this clonotype was seen a few times. This chain uses TRBV3-1 with TRBJ2-1; D ambiguous. The V end was cut by 2 bases, the J end by 5 bases, with 7 bases between. CDR1 and CDR2 (germline): LGHDT, YNNKEL (reference sequence). The CDR3 totals 13 residues. The CDR3 region has the DNA TGTGCCAGCAGCCAACCCAATCACAATGAGCAGTTCTTC. Protein sequence: CASSQPNHNEQFF.

The sample holds many counts of this clonotype. The chain uses TRBV7-6 and TRBJ1-5; tentatively, D is TRBD1 (6 bases). The CDR3 contains 13 residues. Germline V gene sequence: CDR1 SGHVS, CDR2 FNYEAQ. V lost 5 bases to trimming and J lost 5 bases, with 10 bases between them. CDR3 in DNA: TGTGCCAGCAGCCCGGACAGCCATCAGCCCCAGCATTTT. This codes for CASSPDSHQPQHF.

Only a few counts were recorded for this clonotype. J is TRBJ2-7 and V is TRBV15; D might be TRBD2 (5 bases). Germline V gene sequence: CDR1 LNHNV, CDR2 YYDKDF (reference sequence). The CDR3 sequence is 15 residues long. The ends were cut back, 2 bases at V and 1 base at J, with 12 bases in the middle. In DNA form, the CDR3 reads TGTGCCACCAGCAGAAATAGCGCATTATCCTACGAGCAGTACTTC. Translating it yields CATSRNSALSYEQYF. The complete variable domain, with remaining parts taken from reference TRBV15 and TRBJ2-7, reads DAMVIQNPRYQVTQFGKPVTLSCSQTLNHNVMYWYQQKSSQAPKLLFHYYDKDFNNEADTPDNFQSRRPNTSFCFLDIRSPGLGDTAMYLCATSRNSALSYEQYFGPGTRLTVT.

This clonotype has at least ten counts. This chain connects TRBV20-1 to TRBJ1-4; D is ambiguous. With 4 bases removed from V and 4 bases from J, the gap between germline ends came to 13 bases. Germline V CDR1 and CDR2: DFQATT, SNEGSKA (reference sequence). This CDR3 has 14 amino acids. CDR3 in DNA: TGCAGTGCTATCCACAGAGCTTTTAATGAAAAACTGTTTTTT. It is translated as CSAIHRAFNEKLFF.

A few counts support this clonotype. The rearrangement uses TRBV27 and TRBJ1-6; a weak D match, TRBD1 (6 bases). Germline CDR1 is MNHEY and CDR2 is SMNVEV (reference sequence). Trimming took off 5 bases at V and 0 bases at J, with 8 bases between the two ends. The CDR3 runs 15 residues. The CDR3 sequence: CASSGQYSYNSPLHF. The CDR3 DNA reads TGTGCCAGCAGTGGACAGTACTCCTATAATTCACCCCTCCACTTT.

CDR3 DNA sequence: TGTGCCAGCAGCTTAGTAGGCAGGGACTACAATGAGCAGTTCTTC. Its protein product is CASSLVGRDYNEQFF. V and J are TRBV7-2 and TRBJ2-1, with a possible D match to TRBD1 (5 bases). There are 15 residues in the CDR3. V gave up 1 base and J gave up 3 bases, with 10 bases separating them. The germline V gene has CDR1 SGHTA and CDR2 FQGNSA.

This clonotype appeared many times. The chain links TRBV29-1 to TRBJ1-1; D may be TRBD1 (5 bases). V gave up 5 bases and J gave up 1 base, with 17 bases separating them. The CDR3 sequence is 15 residues long. Germline V gives CDR1 SQVTM, CDR2 ANQGSEA. This CDR3 reads CSVTRDSGRNTEAFF. The CDR3 DNA is TGCAGCGTTACACGGGACTCCGGACGGAACACTGAAGCTTTCTTT.

The sample holds a few counts of this clonotype. The chain joins TRBV4-1 to TRBJ2-4, with D possibly TRBD1 on 7 matching bases. CDR3 length equals 17 residues. Per the germline V gene, CDR1 is MGHRA and CDR2 is YSYEKL. Trimming cost V 0 bases and J 0 bases, with 12 bases left between them. CDR3 in amino acids: CASSQETGTLAKNIQYF. Here the CDR3 DNA reads TGCGCCAGCAGCCAAGAGACAGGGACTCTAGCCAAAAACATTCAGTACTTC.

This clonotype was counted ten times or more. The chain carries TRBV11-1 and TRBJ2-3; 9 nucleotides line up with TRBD2. CDR1 is SGHAT and CDR2 is FQDESV in the germline V gene (reference sequence). Losses at the gene ends were 2 bases for V and 3 bases for J; bases not matched to a gene: 12. This CDR3 is 18 amino acids long. DNA of the CDR3: TGTGCCAGCAGCTTATTCGCTAGCGGGATCCTCACGACAGATACGCAGTATTTT. Translating it yields CASSLFASGILTTDTQYF.

V is TRBV11-2 and J is TRBJ2-2; the match to TRBD2 covers 7 bases. The ends lost 2 bases at V and 0 bases at J; junction bases unmatched: 9. The germline CDR1 and CDR2 sequences are SGHAT and FQNNGV. The CDR3 length is 18 residues. CDR3 sequence (DNA): TGTGCCAGCAGCTTAAAATGGTCGGGAGGCCCGAACACCGGGGAGCTGTTTTTT. Translating gives CASSLKWSGGPNTGELFF. The entire variable domain, with the rest obtained from reference TRBV11-2 and TRBJ2-2, is as follows: EAGVAQSPRYKIIEKRQSVAFWCNPISGHATLYWYQQILGQGPKLLIQFQNNGVVDDSQLPKDRFSAERLKGVDSTLKIQPAKLEDSAVYLCASSLKWSGGPNTGELFFGEGSRLTVL.

The chain joins TRBV10-3 to TRBJ2-1, with D possibly being TRBD1 (5 bases). Trimming stripped 0 bases from V and 0 bases from J, with 24 bases between. The germline V gene has CDR1 ENHRY and CDR2 SYGVKD. The CDR3 is 21 amino acids. The CDR3 region has the DNA TGTGCCATCAGTGAGTCGATATCACAGGCTGAAGTGAGGAGCTCCTACAATGAGCAGTTCTTC. Translated: CAISESISQAEVRSSYNEQFF.

The sample holds a few counts of this clonotype. The V and J genes are TRBV7-9 and TRBJ2-1; tentative D call: TRBD1 (5 bases). This CDR3 is 13 amino acids long. Germline V lookup: CDR1 SEHNR, CDR2 FQNEAQ (reference sequence). V was trimmed by 3 bases and J by 10 bases, leaving 13 bases between them. The CDR3 protein is CASSLVQGSEQFF. The CDR3 DNA is TGTGCCAGCAGCTTGGTCCAGGGTAGCGAGCAGTTCTTC.

The chain couples TRBV6-2 or TRBV6-3 to TRBJ2-7; tentatively, D is TRBD1 (5 bases). This CDR3 spans 15 amino acids. V lost 0 bases and J 2 bases, leaving 11 bases between the germline ends. CDR1 and CDR2 from the germline V gene are MNHEY and SVGEGT. CDR3 loop: CASSYSQWGTYEQYF. DNA of the CDR3: TGTGCCAGCAGTTACTCGCAGTGGGGCACCTACGAGCAGTACTTC.

This clonotype has a handful of counts. The chain employs TRBV20-1 and TRBJ2-7; D is perhaps TRBD2 (6 bases). CDR1 and CDR2 from the germline V gene are DFQATT and SNEGSKA (reference sequence). V was clipped by 6 bases and J by 3 bases, with 18 bases between them. The CDR3 length is 14 residues. CDR3 in amino acids: CSAKPGLSIYEQYF. Here the CDR3 DNA reads TGCAGTGCAAAACCGGGACTTTCAATCTACGAGCAGTACTTC.

This clonotype was found once. The chain couples TRBV6-5 to TRBJ2-1; 16 positions match TRBD2. J was trimmed by 4 bases and V by 2 bases; bases with no gene match: 8. Germline V lookup: CDR1 MNHEY, CDR2 SVGAGI. This CDR3 comprises 19 residues. As DNA, the CDR3 is TGTGCCAGCAGTTACCGTGGGACTAGCGGGAGGGTTTCTTACAATGAGCAGTTCTTC. It encodes CASSYRGTSGRVSYNEQFF.

The CDR3 bases are TGTGCCAGCAGTTCCTGGTCCTACGAGCAGTACTTC. Its translation is CASSSWSYEQYF. The chain employs TRBV12-3 or TRBV12-4 and TRBJ2-7; D remains ambiguous. The CDR3 is 12 amino acids. Trimming stripped 4 bases from V and 1 base from J, with 5 bases between.

This clonotype was detected a few times. This rearrangement joins TRBV29-1 to TRBJ2-2; no clear D gene. From germline, CDR1 is SQVTM and CDR2 ANQGSEA. V lost 6 bases and J 4 bases, leaving 9 bases between the germline ends. The CDR3 is made up of 12 amino acids. CDR3 sequence reads: CSVNYGTGELFF. The CDR3 DNA reads TGCAGCGTGAATTATGGCACCGGGGAGCTGTTTTTT.

This clonotype was found a few times. The chain combines TRBV12-3 or TRBV12-4 with TRBJ2-4, with a possible D match to TRBD2 (6 bases). There are 13 residues in the CDR3. The V end lost 6 bases, the J end lost 7 bases, and 13 bases lay between the germline ends. The CDR3 DNA follows: TGTGCCAGCAGCTCTCGACGGGGGAACATTCAGTACTTC. It encodes CASSSRRGNIQYF.

The V call is TRBV20-1, the J call TRBJ2-7; D not certain. The CDR3 length is 14 residues. V lost 0 bases, J lost 5 bases, and 14 bases lay in between. The germline V gene encodes CDR1 DFQATT and CDR2 SNEGSKA (reference sequence). CDR3 bases: TGCAGTGCTAGAGATATAAGGGAATACGACGAGCAGTACTTC. The encoded protein is CSARDIREYDEQYF.

A few counts support this clonotype. The chain has TRBV18 and TRBJ2-2; 16 bases match TRBD2. The junction had 6 bases not matched to a gene; V was cut back by 3 bases and J by 2 bases. The CDR3 spans 19 residues. The germline V gene encodes CDR1 KGHSH and CDR2 LQKENI. CDR3 in amino acids: CASSPPGLAGGPNTGELFF. DNA of the CDR3: TGTGCCAGCTCACCGCCGGGACTAGCGGGAGGGCCAAACACCGGGGAGCTGTTTTTT.

In this sample, this clonotype turned up a few times. The chain has TRBV28 and TRBJ2-5, with TRBD2 identical over 7 bases. Trimming at V came to 5 bases and at J to 3 bases, leaving 12 bases not matched to a gene. Germline V gene lookup returns CDR1 MDHEN and CDR2 SYDVKM. This CDR3 contains 16 residues. CDR3 region: CASSTVRTRSKETQYF. The CDR3 nucleotides read TGTGCCAGCAGTACGGTTAGGACTAGGAGCAAAGAGACCCAGTACTTC.

This clonotype was seen a handful of times. The rearrangement links TRBV20-1 to TRBJ2-7; TRBD1 aligns across 7 bases. From germline, CDR1 is DFQATT and CDR2 SNEGSKA (reference sequence). This CDR3 region has 13 residues. Unmatched junction bases numbered 5, after V lost 6 bases and J lost 0 bases. The CDR3 DNA follows: TGCAGTGCAACCCGGGACAGCTCCTACGAGCAGTACTTC. It yields the protein CSATRDSSYEQYF.

V and J are TRBV15 and TRBJ1-1; D is unresolved. CDR3 length equals 14 residues. Germline values: CDR1 LNHNV, CDR2 YYDKDF (reference sequence). Between the trimmed V and J ends, which lost 0 bases and 1 base, there was a span of 6 bases. The CDR3 bases are TGTGCCACCAGCAGAGATCGGTGGAACACTGAAGCTTTCTTT. It codes for CATSRDRWNTEAFF.

This clonotype was observed at least ten times. This chain joins TRBV20-1 and TRBJ2-2; D not resolved. Trimming shortened V by 6 bases and J by 2 bases, and 10 bases separated the two germline ends. Germline CDR1 DFQATT, CDR2 SNEGSKA (reference sequence). The CDR3 length is 13 residues. CDR3 amino acids: CSAPYPNTGELFF. In DNA, the CDR3 is TGCAGTGCCCCTTACCCTAACACCGGGGAGCTGTTTTTT.

In its sample, this clonotype was seen many times. The chain links TRBV25-1 to TRBJ2-3; D might be TRBD2 (5 bases). Germline CDR1 and CDR2: MGHDK and SYGVNS. Trimming removed 3 bases from V and 2 bases from J, with 9 bases in between. This CDR3 has 14 amino acids. The CDR3 nucleotides read TGTGCCAGCAGTGACACCCTAGCCACAGATACGCAGTATTTT. Amino acids: CASSDTLATDTQYF.

CDR3 DNA: TGTGCCAGCAGTCTGACTAGCGGGAGTACCAATGAGCAGTTCTTC. Amino acid sequence: CASSLTSGSTNEQFF. The chain has TRBV6-1 and TRBJ2-1; 12 bases map to TRBD2. The V segment lost 5 bases and the J segment 6 bases; nucleotides outside the gene matches: 5. CDR3 length: 15 amino acids. Germline V gene data show CDR1 as MNHNS and CDR2 as SASEGT.

This chain uses TRBV5-1 with TRBJ2-7, with TRBD1 identical over 7 bases. Trimming cost V 4 bases and J 3 bases; bases outside gene matches: 10. Germline assignment: CDR1 SGHRS and CDR2 YFSETQ. The CDR3 runs to 15 residues. CDR3 protein: CASSPPGQTRYEQYF. The CDR3 DNA sequence: TGCGCCAGCAGCCCTCCGGGACAGACACGCTACGAGCAGTACTTC.

The CDR3 loop is CASSLGSRGSEQYF. In nucleotides, the CDR3 is TGTGCCAGCAGCCTGGGTAGCAGGGGCTCCGAGCAGTACTTC. V and J are TRBV7-3 and TRBJ2-7; TRBD1 might be the D (6 bases). The CDR3 is 14 residues long. Trimming took off 5 bases at V and 6 bases at J, with 17 bases between the two ends. Germline lookup yields CDR1 SGHTA and CDR2 FQGTGA.

This clonotype was recorded many times. This chain's CDR3 is CASSPRGYEWKETQYF. The CDR3 nucleotides read TGTGCCAGCAGTCCTCGAGGTTACGAGTGGAAAGAGACCCAGTACTTC. This chain uses TRBV27 with TRBJ2-5; D remains ambiguous. The germline CDR1 and CDR2 sequences are MNHEY and SMNVEV (reference sequence). The CDR3 is made up of 16 amino acids. V lost 5 bases to trimming and J lost 3 bases, with 19 bases between them.